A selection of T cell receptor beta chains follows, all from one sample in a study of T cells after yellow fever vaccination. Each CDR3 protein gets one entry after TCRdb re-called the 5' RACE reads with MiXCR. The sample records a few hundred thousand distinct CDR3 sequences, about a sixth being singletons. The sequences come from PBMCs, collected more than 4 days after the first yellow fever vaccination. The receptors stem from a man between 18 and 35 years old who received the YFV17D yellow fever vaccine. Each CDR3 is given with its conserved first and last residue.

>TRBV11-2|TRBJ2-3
CASSLTHSPGTLADTQYF
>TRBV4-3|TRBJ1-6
CASSQEGGDYSPLHF
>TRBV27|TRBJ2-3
CASSSSGLAADTQYF
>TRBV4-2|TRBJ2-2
CASSQDPQGGELFF
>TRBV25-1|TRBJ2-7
CASEGGGGYIYEQYF
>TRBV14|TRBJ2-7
CARSRTWDYDYEQYF
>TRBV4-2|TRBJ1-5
CASSQAEGQGVRQPQHF
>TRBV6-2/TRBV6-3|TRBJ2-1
CASSSRVVWNEQFF
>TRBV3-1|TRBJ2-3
CASSQSGLMGDTQYF
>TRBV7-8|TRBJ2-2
CASSSRQAGELFF
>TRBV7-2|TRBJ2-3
CASSFSAGSTDTQYF